These 2 T cell receptor beta chains share one sample of origin, sequenced in a study of OX40 agonist ivuxolimab in advanced cancers. Using immunoSEQ multiplex PCR, the repertoire was profiled, and TCRdb retains in-frame clones only, with some absent. The table lists fewer than 100,000 clones, more than 80% of them singletons. Sample: CD4+ or CD8+ T cells sorted from blood, taken in a trial of the OX40 agonist ivuxolimab. Every receptor here comes from an adult with an advanced solid tumor such as melanoma, head and neck, liver or kidney cancer.

The rearrangement links TRBV7-9 to TRBJ2-1; D is possibly TRBD1 (5 bases). Deletions cut 3 bases from V and 5 bases from J, with 17 bases between. The length of the CDR3 is 16 residues. Germline CDR1 is SEHNR and CDR2 is FQNEAQ (reference sequence). CDR3 region: CASSFGSARVDNEQFF. For the CDR3, the DNA is TGTGCCAGCAGCTTTGGGTCAGCCAGGGTAGACAATGAGCAGTTCTTC.

This clone has just one count. The gene calls are TRBV5-1 and TRBJ2-5; either TRBD1 or TRBD2 may fit D (5 bases each). The ends were cut back, 3 bases at V and 3 bases at J, with 18 bases in the middle. This CDR3 contains 16 residues. Germline loops: CDR1 SGHRS, CDR2 YFSETQ. This chain's CDR3 is CASSSQTGTPKETQYF. CDR3 nucleotide sequence: TGCGCCAGCAGCTCCCAAACCGGGACGCCTAAAGAGACCCAGTACTTC.